Described below is a single T cell receptor (beta chain) sequence and its context. Authors' processing steps: Reference gene primer amplification gave nucleated cell count estimates. Assay: immunoSEQ multiplex PCR; the TCRdb copy retains only in-frame clones and omits some. V and J calls and clone size are given by that table; D and trimming were obtained from the DNA. The sample holds around 190,000 clones, about 79% seen once. The data stem from a study of blood T cell repertoires in COVID-19. Background on the study: The United States, Italy and Spain supplied acute and convalescent COVID-19 samples.

The CDR3 has 17 amino acids. V was shortened by 1 base and J by 1 base, with 16 bases between the two germline ends. Germline CDR1 reads SEHNR; CDR2 reads FQNEAQ (reference sequence). The origin of this receptor is a human donor in a cohort sampled during active COVID-19. V and J are TRBV7-9 and TRBJ2-5; perhaps TRBD2 as D (6 bases). Source material: peripheral blood. The CDR3 DNA is TGTGCCAGCAGCTTAGGACAAGCGGAGGGGATCCAAGAGACCCAGTACTTC. It yields the protein CASSLGQAEGIQETQYF.